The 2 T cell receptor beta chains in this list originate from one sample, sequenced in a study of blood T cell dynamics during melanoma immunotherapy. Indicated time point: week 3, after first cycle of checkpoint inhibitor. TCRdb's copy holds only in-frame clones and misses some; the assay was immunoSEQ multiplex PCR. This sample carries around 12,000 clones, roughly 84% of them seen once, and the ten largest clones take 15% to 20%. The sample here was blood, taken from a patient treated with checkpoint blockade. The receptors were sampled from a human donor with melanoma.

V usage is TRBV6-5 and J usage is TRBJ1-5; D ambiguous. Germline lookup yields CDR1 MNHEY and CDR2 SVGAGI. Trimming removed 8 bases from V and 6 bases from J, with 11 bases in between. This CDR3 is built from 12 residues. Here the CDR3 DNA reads TGTGCCAGCGGGGATGGCAGTCAGCCCCAGCATTTT. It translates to CASGDGSQPQHF.

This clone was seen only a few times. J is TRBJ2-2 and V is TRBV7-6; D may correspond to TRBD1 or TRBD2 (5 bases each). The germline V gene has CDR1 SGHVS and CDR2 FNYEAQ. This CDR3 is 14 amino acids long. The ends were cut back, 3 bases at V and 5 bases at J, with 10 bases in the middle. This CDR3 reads CASSFSGLTGELFF. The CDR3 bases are TGTGCCAGCAGCTTTTCGGGGCTTACCGGGGAGCTGTTTTTT.